This entry lists 22 T cell receptor beta chains sequenced from one sample in a study of T cells in Graves' hyperthyroidism and ophthalmopathy. Researchers took RNA transcripts and amplified the TCR beta CDR3 regions from them. Carried out on the TCR CDR3, a first-round RT-PCR used the HTBI primer set. TCRdb independently ran MiXCR on the multiplex PCR reads; one entry per CDR3 protein. This sample has roughly 330,000 distinct CDR3 sequences; around 17% occur once, and the top ten carry approximately 33%. Sequenced: blood. These receptors all stem from a man under 40 with Graves' hyperthyroidism.

This clonotype was counted many times. The rearrangement uses TRBV18 and TRBJ2-7, with D perhaps TRBD2 (5 bases). Germline loops: CDR1 KGHSH, CDR2 LQKENI. Trimming left V 5 bases short and J 6 bases short, with 14 bases between. This CDR3 spans 13 amino acids. In DNA, the CDR3 is TGTGCCAGCTCAGGACGGCTCCGGGGCGAGCAGTACTTC. It yields the protein CASSGRLRGEQYF.

This clonotype appeared a few times. V is TRBV11-3 and J is TRBJ2-1; D might be TRBD2 (8 bases). Trimming left V 5 bases short and J 3 bases short, with 14 bases between. Germline lookup yields CDR1 SGHNT and CDR2 YENEEA. CDR3 size: 15 residues. This CDR3 reads CASSRGGQIYNEQFF. Written as DNA, the CDR3 is TGTGCCAGCAGCCGGGGGGGACAGATCTACAATGAGCAGTTCTTC.

This chain joins TRBV7-8 and TRBJ1-1; the D is unclear. The length of the CDR3 is 11 residues. V was trimmed by 3 bases and J by 11 bases, leaving 10 bases between them. Germline values: CDR1 SGHVS, CDR2 FQNEAQ. The CDR3 DNA is TGTGCCAGCAGCTTGCGGGGTTGGGCTTTCTTT. Protein product: CASSLRGWAFF.

Concerning this clonotype itself: This may be a read error, as it is one base from a much larger clone. The chain employs TRBV6-2 or TRBV6-3 and TRBJ2-2; D uncertain. The V end was cut by 6 bases, the J end by 2 bases, with 7 bases between. This CDR3 region has 13 residues. Germline CDR1 MNHEY, CDR2 SVGEGT. CDR3 amino acids: CASRALNTGELFF. The CDR3 DNA sequence: TGTGCCAGCAGAGCGCTTAACACCGGGGAGCTGTTTTTT.

This clonotype was observed many times. The J gene is TRBJ2-5, the V gene TRBV28; D call uncertain. V lost 6 bases and J lost 5, with 13 bases in between. The CDR3 has 13 residues. Germline CDR1 reads MDHEN; CDR2 reads SYDVKM. The chain's CDR3 is CASSYSTEETQYF. For the CDR3, the DNA is TGTGCCAGCAGCTACTCCACGGAGGAGACCCAGTACTTC.

This clonotype was counted only a few times. The chain combines TRBV7-3 with TRBJ2-5, with D perhaps matching TRBD2 (6 bases). The CDR3 is 14 amino acids. Germline V gene sequence: CDR1 SGHTA, CDR2 FQGTGA. The V end was cut by 3 bases, the J end by 4 bases, with 12 bases between. The CDR3, as DNA: TGTGCCAGCAGCTTTCGGGCGGGAACAGAGACCCAGTACTTC. Translating gives CASSFRAGTETQYF.

This clonotype was detected ten times or more. The CDR3 loop is CASSPLQLVDTEAFF. In nucleotides, the CDR3 is TGTGCCAGCTCACCGTTGCAATTGGTGGACACTGAAGCTTTCTTT. V usage is TRBV18 and J usage is TRBJ1-1; no clear D gene. The CDR3 spans 15 residues. The germline V and J ends were trimmed by 3 bases and 3 bases, with 14 bases remaining between them. Germline-derived CDR1 and CDR2 are KGHSH and LQKENI.

The gene calls are TRBV27 and TRBJ2-7; 7 bases match TRBD2. The CDR3 extends over 14 amino acids. CDR1 MNHEY and CDR2 SMNVEV come from the germline V gene (reference sequence). With 6 bases clipped from V and 3 bases from J, the junction kept 8 bases outside the gene matches. CDR3 region: CASRRASGYYEQYF. The CDR3 DNA sequence: TGTGCCAGCAGGAGGGCTAGCGGTTACTACGAGCAGTACTTC.

This clonotype was detected ten times or more. The chain combines TRBV2 with TRBJ2-3, with D possibly being TRBD2 (5 bases). This CDR3 is built from 17 residues. The V end lost 6 bases, the J end lost 2 bases, and 21 bases lay between the germline ends. In germline, CDR1 is SNHLY, CDR2 FYNNEI. CDR3 region: CASSDPTRALSTDTQYF. The CDR3 DNA follows: TGTGCCAGCAGCGACCCTACGAGGGCCCTTTCCACAGATACGCAGTATTTT.

There are many counts of this clonotype. The chain carries TRBV12-3 or TRBV12-4 and TRBJ1-1; tentative D call: TRBD1 (6 bases). Trimming took 7 bases from V and 10 from J, leaving 13 bases between them. This CDR3 region has 11 residues. This CDR3 reads CASTQNRAAFF. The CDR3 DNA reads TGTGCCAGCACCCAAAACAGGGCAGCTTTCTTT.

A word on this clonotype: A read error may be the cause here, since a much bigger clone is one base away. This sequence joins TRBV30 and TRBJ1-1, with D hard to call. From germline, CDR1 is GTSNPN and CDR2 SVGIG (reference sequence). CDR3 length equals 11 residues. The CDR3 spells CTLTADTEAFF. In nucleotides, the CDR3 is TGTACCTTGACCGCTGACACTGAAGCTTTCTTT.

A remark on this clonotype: A much larger clone lies one base from this, so it may be a read error. This chain connects TRBV6-2 or TRBV6-3 to TRBJ1-1; D perhaps matches TRBD1 (6 bases). Trimming pared 6 bases from V and 1 base from J, leaving 12 bases between. There are 14 residues in the CDR3. Germline V gene data show CDR1 as MNHEY and CDR2 as SVGEGT. The CDR3 region is CASRDSGPNTEAFF. In DNA form, the CDR3 reads TGTGCCAGCAGGGACAGTGGACCGAACACTGAAGCTTTCTTT.

The chain employs TRBV2 and TRBJ1-5; D is ambiguous. This CDR3 contains 14 residues. Per the germline V gene, CDR1 is SNHLY and CDR2 is FYNNEI. Between the trimmed V and J ends, which lost 3 bases and 2 bases, there was a span of 8 bases. The CDR3 DNA reads TGTGCCAGCAGTGAGCTCGGGGGCAATCAGCCCCAGCATTTT. Protein sequence: CASSELGGNQPQHF. Full variable domain (outside the CDR3, taken from reference TRBV2 and TRBJ1-5): EPEVTQTPSHQVTQMGQEVILRCVPISNHLYFYWYRQILGQKVEFLVSFYNNEISEKSEIFDDQFSVERPDGSNFTLKIRSTKLEDSAMYFCASSELGGNQPQHFGDGTRLSIL.

This clonotype occurred a few times. CDR3 coding DNA: TGCAGTGCTAGAAAAGGCGGGCAGAATAACTATGGCTACACCTTC. Translation: CSARKGGQNNYGYTF. The J gene is TRBJ1-2, the V gene TRBV20-1, with D hard to call. Germline V gene lookup returns CDR1 DFQATT and CDR2 SNEGSKA (reference sequence). The CDR3 loop spans 15 amino acids. The V gene lost 2 bases and the J gene lost 1 base, with 14 bases spanning the gap.

This chain connects TRBV29-1 to TRBJ1-5; D might be TRBD1 (5 bases). CDR1 is SQVTM, CDR2 ANQGSEA, per germline. The V end lost 4 bases, the J end lost 7 bases, and 14 bases lay between the germline ends. The CDR3 loop spans 13 amino acids. CDR3 nucleotides: TGCAGCGTTGGGTCCAGGGCGCACCAGCCCCAGCATTTT. It yields the protein CSVGSRAHQPQHF.

CDR3 region: CAPRLFGLEQYF. The CDR3 nucleotides read TGTGCCCCGCGGCTATTCGGGCTCGAGCAGTACTTC. This chain uses TRBV7-2 with TRBJ2-7; D remains unclear. The length of the CDR3 is 12 residues. Germline V lookup: CDR1 SGHTA, CDR2 FQGNSA. V was cut by 11 bases and J by 6 bases, with 17 bases left in between.

This clonotype appeared many times. The chain uses TRBV6-1 and TRBJ2-2, with a possible D match to TRBD2 (6 bases). The CDR3 covers 16 residues. Trimming took 6 bases from V and 3 from J, leaving 17 bases between them. CDR1 and CDR2 (germline): MNHNS, SASEGT. CDR3 protein: CASSKNRDSYTGELFF. The CDR3 nucleotides are TGTGCCAGCAGCAAAAACCGGGACTCTTACACCGGGGAGCTGTTTTTT.

The chain combines TRBV7-9 with TRBJ2-7, with 10 bases aligning to TRBD1. J lost 6 bases, V lost 1 base, and 9 bases had no gene match. This CDR3 has 16 amino acids. The germline CDR1 and CDR2 sequences are SEHNR and FQNEAQ (reference sequence). The CDR3 nucleotides read TGTGCCAGCAGCTTAGAAACCGGGACAGGGGCACGCGAGCAGTACTTC. It encodes CASSLETGTGAREQYF. The whole variable domain, filled in from reference TRBV7-9 and TRBJ2-7, reads DTGVSQNPRHKITKRGQNVTFRCDPISEHNRLYWYRQTLGQGPEFLTYFQNEAQLEKSRLLSDRFSAERPKGSFSTLEIQRTEQGDSAMYLCASSLETGTGAREQYFGPGTRLTVT.

This clonotype showed up just a few times. V and J are TRBV3-1 and TRBJ2-1, with 10 positions matching TRBD2. This CDR3 contains 15 residues. V shed 0 bases, J shed 7 bases, and the junction held 3 bases outside the gene matches. Germline V CDR1 and CDR2: LGHDT, YNNKEL (reference sequence). This CDR3 reads CASSQDLLAGNEQFF. The CDR3 DNA follows: TGTGCCAGCAGCCAAGACTTACTAGCGGGGAATGAGCAGTTCTTC.

A note on this clonotype: A much larger clone sits a single nucleotide away, making a read error possible. This sequence joins TRBV12-3 or TRBV12-4 and TRBJ1-6; D call uncertain. The CDR3 is made up of 12 amino acids. This CDR3 is CASRTPNSLLHF. The CDR3 region has the DNA TGTGCCAGCAGAACACCTAATTCACTCCTCCACTTT.

This clonotype was observed at least ten times. The J gene is TRBJ2-1, the V gene TRBV29-1; D is undetermined. This CDR3 spans 10 amino acids. The V gene lost 3 bases and the J gene lost 3 bases, with 0 bases spanning the gap. The V gene's germline CDR1 is SQVTM and CDR2 ANQGSEA. The CDR3 DNA follows: TGCAGCGTTGACTACAATGAGCAGTTCTTC. Its protein product is CSVDYNEQFF.

The sample holds many counts of this clonotype. The rearrangement links TRBV29-1 to TRBJ2-3; weak D call: TRBD1 (5 bases). The germline CDR1 and CDR2 sequences are SQVTM and ANQGSEA. The CDR3 has 12 residues. V shed 4 bases and J shed 6 bases, with 11 bases lying between them. The DNA of the CDR3 is TGCAGCGTTGGGGGCAACCAGGATACGCAGTATTTT. It codes for CSVGGNQDTQYF.